Described below is a single T cell receptor (beta chain) sequence and its context. The V gene lost 7 bases and the J gene lost 5 bases, with 17 bases spanning the gap. Germline V lookup: CDR1 SNHLY, CDR2 FYNNEI. The CDR3 has 14 amino acids. The data were obtained in a study of blood T cell repertoires in COVID-19. The data were produced by immunoSEQ multiplex PCR, yet TCRdb's version contains in-frame clones alone and is incomplete. The sample yields under 130,000 clones, roughly nine tenths seen once. The TCR was taken from a human donor in a cohort sampled during active COVID-19. This chain joins TRBV2 and TRBJ2-5, with a tentative D call TRBD2 (6 bases). Sequenced sample: peripheral blood. The DNA for the CDR3 is TGTGCCAGCAATGGGGTGCGACGGGGGGAGACCCAGTACTTC. It encodes CASNGVRRGETQYF.